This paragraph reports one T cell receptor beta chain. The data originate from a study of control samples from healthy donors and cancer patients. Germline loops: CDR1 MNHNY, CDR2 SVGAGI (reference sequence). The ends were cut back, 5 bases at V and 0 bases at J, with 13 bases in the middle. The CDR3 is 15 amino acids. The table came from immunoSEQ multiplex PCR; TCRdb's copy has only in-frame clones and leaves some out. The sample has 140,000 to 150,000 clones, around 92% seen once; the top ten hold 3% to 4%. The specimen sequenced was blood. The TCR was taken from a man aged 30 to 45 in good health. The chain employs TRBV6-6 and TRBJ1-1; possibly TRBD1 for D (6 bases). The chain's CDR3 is CASSAAGALNTEAFF. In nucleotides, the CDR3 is TGTGCCAGCAGTGCCGCGGGGGCACTGAACACTGAAGCTTTCTTT.